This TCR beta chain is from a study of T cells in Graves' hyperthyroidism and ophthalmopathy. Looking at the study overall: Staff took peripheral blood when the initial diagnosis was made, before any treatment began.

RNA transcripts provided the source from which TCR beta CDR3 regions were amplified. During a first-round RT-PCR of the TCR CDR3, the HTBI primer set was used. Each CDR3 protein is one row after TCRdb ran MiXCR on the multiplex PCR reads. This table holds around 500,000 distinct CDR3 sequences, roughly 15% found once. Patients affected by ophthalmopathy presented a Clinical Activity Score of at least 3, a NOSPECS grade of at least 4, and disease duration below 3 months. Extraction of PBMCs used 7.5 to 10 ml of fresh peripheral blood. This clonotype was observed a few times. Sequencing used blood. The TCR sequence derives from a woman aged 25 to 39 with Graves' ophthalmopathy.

CDR3 nucleotides: TGTGCCAGCAGCTTGTATTTCGGGAGGGCCCAGGGTGAGCAGTTCTTC. Protein sequence: CASSLYFGRAQGEQFF. This chain uses TRBV5-6 with TRBJ2-1, with 8 bases lining up with TRBD2. In germline, CDR1 is SGHDT, CDR2 YYEEEE. With V trimmed by 1 base and J by 9 bases, 12 bases remained unmatched. The CDR3 loop spans 16 amino acids.